This TCR beta chain appears in the sequencing data of a study of cytomegalovirus exposure and HLA in healthy donors (dated by TCRdb to about 2017). Regarding the research as a whole: An earlier analysis of under 600 of the donors reported 250 to 350 Gb of sequence data and 117 million unique TCR beta sequences from 190 million or so T cells. Approximately 300 gigabases of sequencing data and roughly 80 million unique TCR sequences made up an early release that covered several hundred HLA-typed donors. Of the roughly 390 genotyped donors, 70% to 90% were placed in the genetic ancestry cluster associated with self-reported Caucasian donors. The study was designed to test whether signatures of past pathogen exposure could be identified by cataloging public T cell receptors. The study profiled the T cell repertoires of fewer than 850 subjects by immunosequencing and related them to cytomegalovirus serostatus. In addition to the first cohort of approximately 670 subjects, a separate validation cohort of approximately 130 different subjects was used. To predict cytomegalovirus infection status, the study combined high-throughput TCR immunosequencing, statistical association of individual TCRs with disease status, and machine learning. In a later analysis, previously published TCR beta repertoires from fewer than 750 donors were re-analyzed and high-resolution HLA genotyping was added so that TCR occurrence patterns could be studied. The later analysis used no new phenotypic data to find candidate immune exposures, relying instead on TCR beta sequences and their occurrence across donors. To decide whether each TCR beta V gene segment behaved as functional or pseudogenic, an earlier analysis of some 600 of the donors relied on high-throughput TCR beta sequencing. Alongside the repertoire data, information on donor age, sex, ethnicity and CMV serostatus was compiled. A later genetic analysis took genome-wide SNP genotypes for about 65% of the 666 donors and used that subset as a discovery cohort. Every repertoire in the discovery cohort had been generated on one and the same sequencing platform. HLA typing covered class I and class II loci at four-digit resolution. The number of donors typed differed by locus, with about 620-630 for A, B, C, DRB1 and DQB1, around 560 for DQA1, about 610 for DPA1, and 450 to 480 for DPB1. A few DR-DQ haplotypes were handled as single units for association and clustering because linkage in the cohort was strong. Among about 360 genotyped donors of the cohort, an average of 235,054 unique TCR beta nucleotide sequences were sequenced per donor, roughly 18% of them non-productive.

The cohort consisted of hundreds of healthy bone marrow donors. All cohort members were sampled while nominally healthy, although unrecorded immune exposures were likely present. The donor was CMV seropositive and belonged to the group of 270 or so seropositive cohort members. Each donor provided a peripheral blood sample, and peripheral blood mononuclear cells were used for TCR beta sequencing. Genomic DNA extraction from the blood cell samples was performed with the Qiagen DNeasy Blood Extraction Kit. The junction carries 16 bases between V and J, which are trimmed by 4 bases and 5 bases respectively. From its cysteine to its phenylalanine, the CDR3 spans 14 amino acids. Only the CDR3 DNA is retained, 42 bases long and in frame from the first base. Based on the germline V gene, the CDR1 and CDR2 sequences are SGHRS and YFSETQ. The library was made by the immunoSEQ multiplex PCR assay. For the multiplex PCR, a mixture combining 60 forward primers for TCR Vbeta segments and 13 reverse primers for TCR Jbeta segments was used. A multiplex PCR assay on genomic DNA amplified the CDR3 region of rearranged TCR beta genes. The amplified TCR beta libraries were sequenced on the Illumina HiSeq System as 87-base-pair reads. Concerning the study's data processing: A later analysis counted about 76 million unique TCR beta chains across the 550 to 700 repertoires, and roughly 11 million of these chains were shared by at least two donors. A nearest-neighbor algorithm error-corrected the raw reads and collapsed the reads into unique sequences, merging closely related sequences to remove PCR and sequencing errors. V, D and J gene segments were assigned by aligning CDR3 sequences to IMGT reference sequences. Each retained sequence needed at least a six-nucleotide match to both a V gene segment and a J gene segment. A rearrangement counted as productive if the CDR3 had no stop codons and remained in frame with V and J, and every other rearrangement counted as non-productive. Following IMGT convention, CDR3 was defined as the stretch from the second conserved V-encoded cysteine up to the conserved J-encoded phenylalanine. Sequences without an unambiguous match to a single V gene segment were excluded from the earlier analysis of about 600 of the donors. In an earlier analysis of 450 to 750 of the donors, a V segment was called functional when productive rearrangements were above 56.7%, and segregating when the standard deviation between donors exceeded 5%. A statistical classification framework was built to diagnose cytomegalovirus status from the catalog of TCR beta chain sequences. In a later analysis, TCR nucleotide sequences were compared against IMGT/GENE-DB human TR gene sequences so that V and J genes could be assigned. Using the TCRdist pipeline, a later analysis assigned CDR3 sequences along with most-parsimonious VDJ recombination scenarios. In a later analysis, each TCR beta chain was defined by its CDR3 amino acid sequence together with its V-gene family, and reads lacking a unique V-gene family were excluded. In a later analysis, nearly 600 highly shared, low-generation-probability nucleotide sequences were removed to address suspected cross-contamination and a sequencing artifact. In a later analysis, a clonal expansion index was calculated for each public chain from normalized within-repertoire ranks of inferred template counts. Generation probabilities in a later analysis came from a VDJ recombination model fitted to out-of-frame rearrangements, and those results were checked against IGoR. In a later analysis, TCR-TCR, TCR-HLA and TCR-CMV co-occurrence was scored with hypergeometric tests, and a repertoire-size bias correction was applied to TCR pairs. A later analysis estimated false discovery rates by permuting HLA or CMV assignments 20 times. A later analysis grouped co-occurring TCRs with DBSCAN, adding TCRdist sequence similarity when clustering within HLA-allele-positive subsets. Co-occurrence clustering excluded repertoires with fewer than 30,000 or more than 120,000 public chains, plus five with anomalous nucleotide sharing. This is the immuneACCESS table as TCRdb keeps it, with only in-frame sequences that have V and J called. A part of the clones is gone; compared with another copy, unresolved V genes explain less than half, and the rest is unexplained. The V and J calls and the clone size are those of that table, but D and trimming were determined from the DNA. This sample lists about 150,000 clones; about three quarters were detected once. Jointly, the top ten make up more than 10% of the sample.

Findings and caveats that apply to the study as a whole: In an earlier analysis of approximately 590 of the donors, most TCR beta V segments were observed in productive rearrangements about 87% or about 30% of the time, broadly matching IMGT annotations. A further reported finding was that TCR beta sequences accurately predicted the HLA-A and HLA-B alleles for most subjects in the first cohort. In vitro tests confirmed that three of the cytomegalovirus-associated TCR beta chains recognize cytomegalovirus antigens. Because HLA typing was unavailable for some donors at each locus, only the typed subset was used in association tests. Specific HLA alleles were associated with roughly 17,000 TCR beta sequences at a false discovery rate of 0.05 in a later analysis. According to a later analysis, TCR association rates differed among HLA loci, with DRB1 alleles showing the most associated TCRs and HLA-C alleles showing the fewest. When HLA alleles, especially DR and DQ, strongly co-occurred, attributing TCR associations to individual alleles was difficult. In a later analysis, several top co-occurrence clusters were reported to appear linked to parvovirus B19, influenza, CMV and Epstein-Barr virus. In this cohort, only TCR beta chains were sequenced, and detectable features were limited by the absence of alpha or paired-chain data. A later analysis found that HLA-associated TCR beta chains were more clonally expanded and had lower generation probabilities than equally common non-associated chains. The presence/absence analyses assumed that sequencing depth was roughly uniform across donors, and that assumption may not be true. Because counts were too low, fewer than 20 rarely observed V segments, including chromosome 9 orphons, were excluded from the earlier analysis of under 650 of the donors. In the study, approximately 160 TCR beta chains were listed as associated with cytomegalovirus. Some IMGT-functional V segments, including TRBV6-2 and TRBV6-3, could not be told apart with the 87-base-pair reads, so those segments were excluded. According to a later analysis, most CMV-associated TCR beta chains appeared to be HLA-restricted, and the HLA associations seemed to be driven largely by CMV exposure. Immune exposure information for the cohort was limited to CMV serostatus. Cytomegalovirus status was reported to be diagnosed by the classifier with high specificity and sensitivity in both the original and validation cohorts. A cluster of highly shared sequence variants was judged likely to represent a technical artifact of the sequencing pipeline. An association between a missense DCLRE1C variant and V-gene and J-gene trimming of TCR beta chains was found in a later genetic analysis and replicated in an independent cohort. The authors suggested that the approach could potentially be extended to other disease states and immunological phenotypes. Most TCR sequences were seen in very few donors, while some public TCRs were found in many individuals. Linkage disequilibrium might explain the correlated functional status among segregating V segments, but an unknown experimental factor could not be ruled out. In a later genetic analysis, fewer N-insertions in productive TCRs were reported among donors in an Asian-associated ancestry cluster than the roughly 700-donor mean.

Points on this clone: Its antigen remains undetermined. One base away there is no much larger clone; base qualities are not given.

The sequencing sample was made of PBMCs. The TCR comes from a man aged 40-49 years in good health and CMV-seropositive. The V and J segments used are TRBV5-1 and TRBJ2-7; 5 matching bases give a weak D call of TRBD2. The CDR3 corresponds to CASSTTSGSDEQYF. DNA sequence: TGCGCCAGCAGCACAACTAGTGGCTCTGACGAGCAGTACTTC.